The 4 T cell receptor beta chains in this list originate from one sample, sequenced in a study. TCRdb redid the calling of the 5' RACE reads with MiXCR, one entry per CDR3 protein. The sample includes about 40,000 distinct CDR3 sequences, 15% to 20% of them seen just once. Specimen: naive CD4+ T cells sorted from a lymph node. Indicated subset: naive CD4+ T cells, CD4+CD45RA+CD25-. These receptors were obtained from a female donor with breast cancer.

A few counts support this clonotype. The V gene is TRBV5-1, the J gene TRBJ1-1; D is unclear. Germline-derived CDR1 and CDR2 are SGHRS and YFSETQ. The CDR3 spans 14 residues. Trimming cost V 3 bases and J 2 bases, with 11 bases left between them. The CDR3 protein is CASSSAPANTEAFF. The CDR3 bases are TGCGCCAGCAGCTCGGCCCCGGCTAACACTGAAGCTTTCTTT. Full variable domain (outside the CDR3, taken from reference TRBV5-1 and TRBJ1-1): KAGVTQTPRYLIKTRGQQVTLSCSPISGHRSVSWYQQTPGQGLQFLFEYFSETQRNKGNFPGRFSGRQFSNSRSEMNVSTLELGDSALYLCASSSAPANTEAFFGQGTRLTVV.

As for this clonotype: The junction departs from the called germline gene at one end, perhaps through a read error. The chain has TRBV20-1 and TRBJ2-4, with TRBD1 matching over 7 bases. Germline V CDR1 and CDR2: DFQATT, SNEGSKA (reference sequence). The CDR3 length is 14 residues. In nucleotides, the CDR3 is TGCAGTGCTCCTAGACCGGGACAGAAAAACATGCAGTACTTC. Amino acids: CSAPRPGQKNMQYF.

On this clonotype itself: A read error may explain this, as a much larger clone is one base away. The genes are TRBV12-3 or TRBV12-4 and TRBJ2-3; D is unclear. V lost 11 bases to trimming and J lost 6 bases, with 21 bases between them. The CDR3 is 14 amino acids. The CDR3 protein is CACGSRDRSDTQYF. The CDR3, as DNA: TGTGCCTGCGGTTCTAGGGATAGGTCGGATACGCAGTATTTT.

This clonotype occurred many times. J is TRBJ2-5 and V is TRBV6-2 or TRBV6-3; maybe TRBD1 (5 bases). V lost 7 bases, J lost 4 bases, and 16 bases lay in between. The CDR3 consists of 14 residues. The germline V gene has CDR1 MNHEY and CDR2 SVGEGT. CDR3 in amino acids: CASIRQPKGETQYF. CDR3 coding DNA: TGTGCCAGCATTCGACAGCCAAAGGGAGAGACCCAGTACTTC.